Listed below are T cell receptor beta chains from one sample, sequenced in a study of OX40 agonist ivuxolimab in advanced cancers. This table comes from immunoSEQ multiplex PCR, and its TCRdb copy is limited to in-frame clones, with some not included. This table holds roughly 80,000 clones, 85% to 95% found once. The source material was CD4+ or CD8+ T cells sorted from blood, sampled in a trial of the OX40 agonist ivuxolimab. These receptors all come from an adult with an advanced solid tumor such as melanoma, head and neck, liver or kidney cancer. Both conserved end residues are part of each CDR3. D genes are given only for firm matches. Clone size appears in some rows only: once, few, many, or a class for an expanded clone.

j_call cdr3_length d_call v_call clone_size cdr3_aa cdr3_nt
TRBJ1-4 13 NA TRBV19 NA CASTLPGVGKLFF TGTGCCAGTACCCTTCCGGGGGTAGGAAAACTGTTTTTT
TRBJ2-2 16 NA TRBV7-7 NA CASSPTGLVDTGELFF TGTGCCAGCAGCCCAACGGGGTTAGTAGACACCGGGGAGCTGTTTTTT
TRBJ2-5 16 TRBD2 TRBV27 NA CASSLGTWAGAETQYF TGTGCCAGCAGTTTAGGTACATGGGCGGGAGCAGAGACCCAGTACTTC
TRBJ1-2 15 NA TRBV9 NA CASSGWDGRNYGYTF TGTGCCAGCAGCGGGTGGGATGGACGGAACTATGGCTACACCTTC
TRBJ2-7 13 NA TRBV7-9 few CASTPGVGREQYF TGTGCCAGCACCCCTGGGGTTGGGCGCGAGCAGTACTTC
TRBJ1-2 15 TRBD1 TRBV7-2 NA CASILQDRANYGYTF TGTGCCAGCATTCTACAGGACAGGGCTAACTATGGCTACACTTTC
TRBJ2-2 15 NA TRBV19 few CASTPRDLNTGELFF TGTGCCAGTACCCCGAGGGATTTGAACACCGGGGAGCTGTTTTTT
TRBJ1-4 15 NA TRBV27 NA CASSPPGTRNEKLFF TGTGCCAGCAGTCCGCCCGGGACACGGAATGAAAAACTGTTTTTT
TRBJ2-5 13 TRBD1 TRBV7-9 NA CASSFRGPETQYF TGTGCCAGCAGCTTTAGGGGGCCGGAGACCCAGTACTTC
TRBJ1-6 15 NA TRBV19 once CASSTGDIYNSPLHF TGTGCCAGTAGTACGGGGGACATCTATAATTCACCCCTCCACTTT